Listed below are T cell receptor beta chains from one sample, sequenced in a study of cytomegalovirus exposure and HLA in healthy donors. Assay used: immunoSEQ multiplex PCR; TCRdb lists only in-frame clones, some missing. The sample includes under 200,000 clones, just under 80% of them seen just once. Sequencing was carried out using PBMCs. The receptors come from a woman in her twenties or thirties in good health and CMV-seropositive. The CDR3 runs from the conserved cysteine through the conserved F or W. The D gene is left open where the match is weak. Clone size, where shown, is once, few, many, or a class for clones that have expanded.

j_gene | v_gene | d_gene | abundance | CDR3nt | CDR3aa
TRBJ2-2 | TRBV6-5 | TRBD1 | . | TGTGCCAGCAGCCGAGGACAGGCGGACACCGGGGAGCTGTTTTTT | CASSRGQADTGELFF
TRBJ2-5 | TRBV7-9 | . | few | TGTGCCAGCAGCTTGGTGGCAGAAGAGACCCAGTACTTC | CASSLVAEETQYF
TRBJ2-3 | TRBV4-1 | . | few | TGCGCCAGCAGCCAAGTGGAGCGGACCACAGATACGCAGTATTTT | CASSQVERTTDTQYF
TRBJ1-5 | TRBV2 | TRBD1 | . | TGTGCCAGCAGCTGGAACAGGGGACAGGGCGACCAGCCCCAGCATTTT | CASSWNRGQGDQPQHF
TRBJ1-1 | TRBV19 | . | once | TGTGCCAGTAGTGGGCGGAGGGACGGGAACACTGAAGCTTTCTTT | CASSGRRDGNTEAFF
TRBJ2-5 | TRBV29-1 | TRBD2 | . | TGCAGCGTACGTAGCGGGAGAGAGACCCAGTACTTC | CSVRSGRETQYF
TRBJ1-2 | TRBV11-3 | . | . | TGTGCCAGCAGCTTAGGGGCCTCCTATGGCTACACCTTC | CASSLGASYGYTF
TRBJ1-1 | TRBV27 | . | . | TGTGCCAGCGGACCGACAGGTTTACGGAACACTGAAGCTTTCTTT | CASGPTGLRNTEAFF
TRBJ2-7 | TRBV27 | . | . | TGTGCCAGCAGTTTAAGGGCGGGACGAGGGTACGAGCAGTACTTC | CASSLRAGRGYEQYF
TRBJ2-3 | TRBV10-2 | TRBD2 | . | TGCGCCACCGGCGGACTAGCGGGGGGACCTAGCACAGATACGCAGTATTTT | CATGGLAGGPSTDTQYF
TRBJ2-1 | TRBV7-6 | . | . | TGTGCCAGCAGCTCAAGCAGGGCTAATGAGCAGTTCTTC | CASSSSRANEQFF
TRBJ1-2 | TRBV7-2 | . | . | TGTGCCAGCAGCATAAGGGGGACATATTCGGATGGCTACACCTTC | CASSIRGTYSDGYTF
TRBJ1-5 | TRBV19 | . | . | TGTGCCAGTAGTTCTCAGGGGATAAGCAATCAGCCCCAGCATTTT | CASSSQGISNQPQHF
TRBJ2-7 | TRBV21-1 | . | once | TGTGCCAGCAGAACCGAGCGGGAGCAAATAAAGCAGTACTTC | CASRTEREQIKQYF
TRBJ1-3 | TRBV7-2 | . | . | TGTGCCAGCGCCCTGAGGAGGGGAGGAAACACCATATATTTT | CASALRRGGNTIYF
TRBJ1-1 | TRBV5-6 | . | . | TGTGCCAGCAGCTTGGTTACAGGGCTCAACACTGAAGCTTTCTTT | CASSLVTGLNTEAFF
TRBJ2-1 | TRBV7-6 | TRBD2 | once | TGTGCCAGCAGCTTAGCGCGACCGGGAGGTGACAATGAGCAGTTCTTC | CASSLARPGGDNEQFF
TRBJ2-7 | TRBV5-6 | . | . | TGTGCCAGCACTCGCGTAAGCGGGTCCTCCTACGAGCAGTACTTC | CASTRVSGSSYEQYF
TRBJ2-3 | TRBV6-1 | TRBD1 | few | TGTGCCAGCATAAGGGGGCTTGGCACAGATACGCAGTATTTT | CASIRGLGTDTQYF
TRBJ1-2 | TRBV19 | . | . | TGTGCCAGTAGTATAACGGACCCAGGGGAGCGAAATGGCTACACCTTC | CASSITDPGERNGYTF
TRBJ2-5 | TRBV19 | . | . | TGTGCCAGTAGCCGACAGAACCAAGAGACCCAGTACTTC | CASSRQNQETQYF
TRBJ2-1 | TRBV4-1 | TRBD2 | once | TGCGCCAGCAGCCTGCTAGCGGGAGATAGGCTTGAGCAGTTCTTC | CASSLLAGDRLEQFF
TRBJ2-7 | TRBV6-5 | TRBD1 | . | TGTGCCAGCGCCCGACAGGGTGGGTCCTACGAGCAGTACTTC | CASARQGGSYEQYF
TRBJ2-1 | TRBV19 | TRBD2 | . | TGTGCCAGTAGGATGACTAGCGGCTATGAGCAGTTCTTC | CASRMTSGYEQFF
TRBJ2-6 | TRBV19 | . | . | TGTGCCAGTAGTATTCAAACGGTGGGGCCCGGGGCCAACGTCCTGACTTTC | CASSIQTVGPGANVLTF
TRBJ1-2 | TRBV27 | . | . | TGTGCCAGCAGTTTTAGCGGAGCGCGCGTGGATGGCTACACCTTC | CASSFSGARVDGYTF
TRBJ2-7 | TRBV7-6 | . | . | TGTGCCAGCAGCTTAGATAACGGGAAACTGAGGGAGCAGTACTTC | CASSLDNGKLREQYF
TRBJ2-1 | TRBV4-2 | TRBD2 | . | TGTGCCAGCAGCCTAGAGCCGTGGGGACTAGCCGACAATGAGCAGTTCTTC | CASSLEPWGLADNEQFF
TRBJ1-1 | TRBV18 | TRBD1 | . | TGTGCCAGCTCACCGCAATCAGGGGGGACTGAAGCTTTCTTT | CASSPQSGGTEAFF
TRBJ1-5 | TRBV6-6 | . | few | TGTGCCAGCAGTTACTCGCAGGGATCCCAGCCCCAGCATTTT | CASSYSQGSQPQHF
TRBJ2-7 | TRBV6-5 | TRBD1 | . | TGTGCCAGCAGCCCCCTTAGGACAGGGCTCGAGCAGTACTTC | CASSPLRTGLEQYF
TRBJ1-1 | TRBV16 | TRBD1 | . | TGTGCCAGCAGCCTCGGGACAGCTGAAGCTTTCTTT | CASSLGTAEAFF
TRBJ2-5 | TRBV11-3 | TRBD1 | . | TGTGCCAGCAGCCATACGACAGGGGGCCGGCGAGAGACCCAGTACTTC | CASSHTTGGRRETQYF
TRBJ1-2 | TRBV2 | . | . | TGTGCCAACACCGAGGGGGATGGCTACACCTTC | CANTEGDGYTF
TRBJ2-1 | TRBV13 | TRBD2 | . | TGTGCCAGCAGCATCGGAGCGGGGATGGAGCAGTTCTTC | CASSIGAGMEQFF
TRBJ2-3 | TRBV2 | . | . | TGTGCCAGCAGTGAAGGGGCCAGCACCACAGATACGCAGTATTTT | CASSEGASTTDTQYF
TRBJ2-1 | TRBV9 | . | . | TGTGCCAGCAGCGTAGACGGGGTCCATGAGCAGTTCTTC | CASSVDGVHEQFF
TRBJ2-7 | TRBV4-3 | . | few | TGCGCCAGCAGCCAAGACAGCAGGGGGGCCTACGAGCAGTACTTC | CASSQDSRGAYEQYF
TRBJ2-7 | TRBV7-9 | . | few | TGTGCCAGCAGCCCTTCCTACGAGCAGTACTTC | CASSPSYEQYF
TRBJ1-1 | TRBV19 | TRBD1 | . | TGTGCCAGTAGTCTAGCAGGGGGGAACACTGAAGCTTTCTTT | CASSLAGGNTEAFF
TRBJ1-1 | TRBV7-2 | . | . | TGTGCCAGCAGCTTAAGAGTTAGTGGAGCTTTCTTT | CASSLRVSGAFF
TRBJ1-4 | TRBV5-6 | TRBD1 | . | TGTGCCAGCAGCCGGGGACAGATTAATGAAAAACTGTTTTTT | CASSRGQINEKLFF
TRBJ1-2 | TRBV2 | TRBD1 | . | TGTGCCAGCAGTGGGCCGGGACAGATTTATGGCTACACCTTC | CASSGPGQIYGYTF
TRBJ2-3 | TRBV5-6 | TRBD2 | once | TGTGCCAGCAGCCGAGGACTAGCGGGGCTCCGCACAGATACGCAGTATTTT | CASSRGLAGLRTDTQYF
TRBJ2-3 | TRBV29-1 | TRBD1 | once | TGCAGCGTAACAGGGGCGTTTGGGACAGATACGCAGTATTTT | CSVTGAFGTDTQYF
TRBJ1-2 | TRBV19 | TRBD1 | . | TGTGCCAGTAGTCGACAGGGGAGGGGGGAACTCGGCTACACCTTC | CASSRQGRGELGYTF
TRBJ2-1 | TRBV9 | . | . | TGTGCCAGCAGCGTCGGGGGGCCTGCCAATGAGCAGTTCTTC | CASSVGGPANEQFF
TRBJ2-7 | TRBV27 | TRBD1 | . | TGTGCCAGCAGTTTCACCGGGACAGGCGCCTACGAGCAGTACTTC | CASSFTGTGAYEQYF
TRBJ2-3 | TRBV4-1 | TRBD2 | . | TGCGCCAGCAGCGATAGCGGGGGGCAGTATTTT | CASSDSGGQYF
TRBJ1-1 | TRBV7-8 | . | . | TGTGCCAGCACTCTACTCATCTGGGGAGGTAACACTGAAGCTTTCTTT | CASTLLIWGGNTEAFF
TRBJ1-3 | TRBV5-5 | TRBD1 | . | TGTGCCAGCAGCGAATCCAGGGGGCGAATTTCTGGAAACACCATATATTTT | CASSESRGRISGNTIYF
TRBJ1-1 | TRBV28 | TRBD1 | . | TGTGCCAGCAGACCTCTAGGGACAGGCGAGGTTACTGAAGCTTTCTTT | CASRPLGTGEVTEAFF
TRBJ1-3 | TRBV11-2 | . | . | TGTGCCAGCAGCCGAGTTCCTTTCTCTGGAAACACCATATATTTT | CASSRVPFSGNTIYF
TRBJ1-1 | TRBV4-1 | TRBD1 | . | TGCGCCAGCAGCGCATACAGGGGCCTGGAAGCTTTCTTT | CASSAYRGLEAFF
TRBJ1-1 | TRBV5-1 | . | . | TGCGCCAGCAGCGACTCGGTGTTGGGGGCGGGCGAAGCTTTCTTT | CASSDSVLGAGEAFF
TRBJ2-7 | TRBV11-2 | . | . | TGTGCCAGCAGCCAGACGGGAGACTCCTACGAGCAGTACTTC | CASSQTGDSYEQYF